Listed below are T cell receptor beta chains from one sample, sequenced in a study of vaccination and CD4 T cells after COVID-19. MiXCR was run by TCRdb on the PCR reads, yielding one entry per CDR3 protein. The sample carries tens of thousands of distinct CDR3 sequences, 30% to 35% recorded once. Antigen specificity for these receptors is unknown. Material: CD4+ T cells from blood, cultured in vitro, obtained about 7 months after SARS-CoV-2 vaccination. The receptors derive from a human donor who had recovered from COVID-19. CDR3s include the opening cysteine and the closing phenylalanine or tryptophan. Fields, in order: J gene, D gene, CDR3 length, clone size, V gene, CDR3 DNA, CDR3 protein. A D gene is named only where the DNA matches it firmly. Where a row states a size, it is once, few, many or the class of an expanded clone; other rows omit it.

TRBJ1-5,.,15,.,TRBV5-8,TGTGCCAGCAGCCTACCGGACAGCTCCAATCAGCCCCAGCATTTT,CASSLPDSSNQPQHF
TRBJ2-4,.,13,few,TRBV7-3,TGTGCCAGCAGCTTACCCCGGGATATAGCGGAGTACTTC,CASSLPRDIAEYF
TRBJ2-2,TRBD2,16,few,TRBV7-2,TGTGCCAGCAGCCGCGCTGCTAGCGGGGTTACCGGGGAGCTGTTTTTT,CASSRAASGVTGELFF
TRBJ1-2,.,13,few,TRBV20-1,TGCAGTGCTAGAGGGCGGCCCGGTCTTGGCTACACCTTC,CSARGRPGLGYTF
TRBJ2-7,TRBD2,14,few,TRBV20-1,TGCAGTGCTGGACTAGCGGGAGGGTCCTACGAGCAGTACTTC,CSAGLAGGSYEQYF
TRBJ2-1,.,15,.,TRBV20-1,TGCAGTGCTAGATCCAGGAGGAGCTCCTACAATGAGCAGTTCTTC,CSARSRRSSYNEQFF
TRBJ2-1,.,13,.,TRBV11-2,TGTGCCAGCAGCCCCAGGCTATACAATGAGCAGTTCTTC,CASSPRLYNEQFF
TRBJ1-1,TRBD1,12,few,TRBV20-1,TGCAGTGGAACCGACAGGGGCACTGAAGCTTTCTTT,CSGTDRGTEAFF
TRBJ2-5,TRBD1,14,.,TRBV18,TGTGCCAGCTCACCGAAGACAGGGTGGGAGACCCAGTACTTC,CASSPKTGWETQYF
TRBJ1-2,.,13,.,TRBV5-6,TGTGCCAGCAGCTTGGGGTCGTCTTATGGCTACACCTTC,CASSLGSSYGYTF
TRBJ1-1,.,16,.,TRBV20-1,TGCAGTGCTAGAATGGGGCCAGATTTTCTGAACACTGAAGCTTTCTTT,CSARMGPDFLNTEAFF
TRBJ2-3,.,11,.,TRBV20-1,TGCAGTGCCCGGGGCACAGATACGCAGTATTTT,CSARGTDTQYF
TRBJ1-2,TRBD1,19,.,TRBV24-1,TGTGCCACCAGTGATTCCTCCGGGACAGGGATTTTTGCTGACTATGGCTACACCTTC,CATSDSSGTGIFADYGYTF
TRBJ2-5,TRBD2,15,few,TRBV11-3,TGTGCCAGCAGCTTACGCGGGGGGGTCGGCGAGACCCAGTACTTC,CASSLRGGVGETQYF
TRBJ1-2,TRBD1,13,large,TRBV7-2,TGTGCCAGCAGCTTAGTGGACAGGGTTGGCTACACCTTC,CASSLVDRVGYTF
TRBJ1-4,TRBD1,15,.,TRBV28,TGTGCCAGCAGTTTACCACAGGGGGAAGGGGAAAAACTGTTTTTT,CASSLPQGEGEKLFF
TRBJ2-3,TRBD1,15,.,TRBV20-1,TGCAGTGCCAGAAAACAGGGGAACCAGAAAGATACGCAGTATTTT,CSARKQGNQKDTQYF
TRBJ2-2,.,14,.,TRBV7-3,TGTGCCAGCAGCGTGACTAGTCTGGCCGGGGAGCTGTTTTTT,CASSVTSLAGELFF
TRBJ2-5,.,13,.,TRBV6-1,TGTGCCAGCAGTGAATTTATAGAAGAGACCCAGTACTTC,CASSEFIEETQYF
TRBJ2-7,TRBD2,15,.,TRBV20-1,TGCAGTGCTAGATATACTAGCGGGGGGTCCTACGAGCAGTACTTC,CSARYTSGGSYEQYF
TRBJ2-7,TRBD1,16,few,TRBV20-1,TGCAGTGCTCCGGGACAGGGGGTACGGGGTACCTACGAGCAGTACTTC,CSAPGQGVRGTYEQYF
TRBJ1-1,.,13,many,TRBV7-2,TGTGCCAGCAGCCTAACAAGAAACACTGAAGCTTTCTTT,CASSLTRNTEAFF
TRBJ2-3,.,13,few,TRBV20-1,TGCAGTGCTAGCGCGGGGAACACAGATACGCAGTATTTT,CSASAGNTDTQYF
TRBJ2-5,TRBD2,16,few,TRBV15,TGTGCCACCAGCAGGCCAACTAGCGCTTACCAAGAGACCCAGTACTTC,CATSRPTSAYQETQYF
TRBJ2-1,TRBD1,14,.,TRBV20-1,TGCAGTGCTACGACAGGGCTTATCAACAATGAGCAGTTCTTC,CSATTGLINNEQFF
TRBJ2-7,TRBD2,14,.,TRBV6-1,TGTGCCAGCAGTCTCAGCGGGATAGATTACGAGCAGTACTTC,CASSLSGIDYEQYF
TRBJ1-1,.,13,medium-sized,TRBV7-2,TGTGCCAGCAGCTTCTGGACACGCACTGAAGCTTTCTTT,CASSFWTRTEAFF
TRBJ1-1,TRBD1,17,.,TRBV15,TGTGCCACCAGCAAAACTAGAGGAGGGGGCATGAACACTGAAGCTTTCTTT,CATSKTRGGGMNTEAFF
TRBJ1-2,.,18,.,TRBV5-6,TGTGCCAGCACCCTGCTAGGGTGGGAGGGAGTAGCATTAGATGGCTACACCTTC,CASTLLGWEGVALDGYTF
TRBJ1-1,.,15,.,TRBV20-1,TGCAGTGCTGGACCGCGGCGAGGGGGTAACACTGAAGCTTTCTTT,CSAGPRRGGNTEAFF
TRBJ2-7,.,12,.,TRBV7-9,TGTGCCAGCAGCGCTCTACTCCACGAGCAGTACTTC,CASSALLHEQYF
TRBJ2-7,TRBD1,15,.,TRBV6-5,TGTGCCAGCAGTTACTCGGGACAGGGGATATACGAGCAGTACTTC,CASSYSGQGIYEQYF
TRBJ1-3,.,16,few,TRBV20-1,TGCAGTGCTAGACCTTCGGGGACGAGCTCTGGAAACACCATATATTTT,CSARPSGTSSGNTIYF
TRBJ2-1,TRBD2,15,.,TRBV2,TGTGCCAGCAGTGTAGCGGGGGGACCCTACAATGAGCAGTTCTTC,CASSVAGGPYNEQFF
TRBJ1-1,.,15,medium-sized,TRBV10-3,TGTGCCATCAGTGAGTCGCGGGGGGGTAGCACTGAAGCTTTCTTT,CAISESRGGSTEAFF
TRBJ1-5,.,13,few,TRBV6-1,TGTGCCAGCAGGGTAGGGTACAATCAGCCCCAGCATTTT,CASRVGYNQPQHF
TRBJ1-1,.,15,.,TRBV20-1,TGCAGTGCTAGGTCCCCCGACAGCTTGAACACTGAAGCTTTCTTT,CSARSPDSLNTEAFF
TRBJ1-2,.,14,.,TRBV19,TGTGCCAGTAGTATCTGGGGGACCAACTATGGCTACACCTTC,CASSIWGTNYGYTF
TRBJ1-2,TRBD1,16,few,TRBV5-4,TGTGCCAGCAGCTTGGCCGCGGGACAGCGAAACTATGGCTACACCTTC,CASSLAAGQRNYGYTF
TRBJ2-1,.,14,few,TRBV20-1,TGCAGTGCTAGAGAAAGTGGTTGGGGCAAGGGGCAGTTCTTC,CSARESGWGKGQFF
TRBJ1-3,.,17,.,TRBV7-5,.,CISVPEALDWTGNTIYF
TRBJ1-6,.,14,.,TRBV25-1,TGTGCCAGCAATGATTATGTCCCAAATTCACCCCTCCACTTT,CASNDYVPNSPLHF
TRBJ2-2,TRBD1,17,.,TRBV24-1,TGTGCCACCAGTGGTTTACCCCGGACAGGGGGGGCCGGGGAGCTGTTTTTT,CATSGLPRTGGAGELFF
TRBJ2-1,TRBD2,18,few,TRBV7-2,TGTGCCAGCAGCCCCCGCATTGGGGTAGCGGGACCGTACAATGAGCAGTTCTTC,CASSPRIGVAGPYNEQFF
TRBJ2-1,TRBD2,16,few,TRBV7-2,TGTGCCAGCAGCCAATCTAGCGGGAGTTTCGCCAATGAGCAGTTCTTC,CASSQSSGSFANEQFF
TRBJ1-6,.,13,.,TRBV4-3,TGCGCCAGCAGCCAAGAGAGGGCTTCACCCCTCCACTTT,CASSQERASPLHF
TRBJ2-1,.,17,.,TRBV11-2,TGTGCCAGCAGCGTACCTCTTCGGGGGAAATCCTACAATGAGCAGTTCTTC,CASSVPLRGKSYNEQFF
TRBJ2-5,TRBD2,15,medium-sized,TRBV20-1,TGCAGTGCTCCCCGTGCTAGCGGGGGGGCAGGAACCCAGTACTTC,CSAPRASGGAGTQYF
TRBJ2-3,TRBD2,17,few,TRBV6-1,TGTGCCAGCACCCCACGTACTAGCGGGGGTTGGACAGATACGCAGTATTTT,CASTPRTSGGWTDTQYF
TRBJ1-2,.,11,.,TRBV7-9,TGTGCCAGCAGCTTAACAACTGGCTACACCTTC,CASSLTTGYTF
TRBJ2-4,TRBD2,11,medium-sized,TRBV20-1,TGCAGTGCTAGAGATAGGAGGACTAGGTACTTC,CSARDRRTRYF
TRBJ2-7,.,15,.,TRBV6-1,TGTGCCAGCAGTGATAGGATCGCAGGCCTCTACGAGCAGTACTTC,CASSDRIAGLYEQYF
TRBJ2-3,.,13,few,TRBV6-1,TGTGCCAGTTCTACAGGGTCCATAGATACGCAGTATTTT,CASSTGSIDTQYF
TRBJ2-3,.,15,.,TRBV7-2,TGTGCCAGCAGCCCGGGACCCGGGGCATCGGATACGCAGTATTTT,CASSPGPGASDTQYF
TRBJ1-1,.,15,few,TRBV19,TGTGCCAGTAGGGATTCGGTTGGGGCATTCACTGAAGCTTTCTTT,CASRDSVGAFTEAFF
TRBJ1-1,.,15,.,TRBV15,TGTGCCACCAGCAGAGACCCTCTCCTGAACACTGAAGCTTTCTTT,CATSRDPLLNTEAFF
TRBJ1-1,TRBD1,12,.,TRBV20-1,TGCAGTGCTGGCAGGGGGGACACTGAAGCTTTCTTT,CSAGRGDTEAFF
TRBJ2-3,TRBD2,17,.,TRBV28,TGTGCCACCCACCCGACTCGGACTAGCGGCCACACAGATACGCAGTATTTT,CATHPTRTSGHTDTQYF
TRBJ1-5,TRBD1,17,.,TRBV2,TGTGCCAGCAGGGACGGGCGGACAGGGGACCAAGATCAGCCCCAGCATTTT,CASRDGRTGDQDQPQHF
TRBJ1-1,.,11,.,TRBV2,TGTGCCAGCAGTACAACCACTCGTACTTTCTTT,CASSTTTRTFF